These 27 T cell receptor beta chains originate from one sample sequenced in a study of blood T cell repertoires in COVID-19. Assay used: immunoSEQ multiplex PCR; TCRdb lists only in-frame clones, some missing. The table shows 380,000 or so clones, with roughly 90% occurring only once. The sequenced material came from peripheral blood. The receptors originated from a man aged 40-49 years with acute or convalescent COVID-19.

This clone came up once. The chain recombines TRBV19 with TRBJ1-2, with 7 bases matching TRBD1. Unmatched junction bases numbered 0, after V lost 3 bases and J lost 2 bases. This CDR3 is built from 13 residues. Germline CDR1 is LNHDA and CDR2 is SQIVND (reference sequence). In DNA form, the CDR3 reads TGTGCCAGTAGTATGACAGGGAACTATGGCTACACCTTC. This sequence encodes CASSMTGNYGYTF. Supplemented by reference TRBV19 and TRBJ1-2, the full variable domain reads DGGITQSPKYLFRKEGQNVTLSCEQNLNHDAMYWYRQDPGQGLRLIYYSQIVNDFQKGDIAEGYSVSREKKESFPLTVTSAQKNPTAFYLCASSMTGNYGYTFGSGTRLTVV.

The rearrangement joins TRBV5-4 to TRBJ1-2; 7 bases match TRBD1. The V and J ends lost 4 bases and 0 bases, in that order; junction bases with no gene match: 9. Looked up from germline, CDR1 is SGHNT and CDR2 is YYREEE (reference sequence). The CDR3 sequence is 16 residues long. CDR3 in amino acids: CASSPEGQLTNYGYTF. The CDR3, as DNA: TGTGCCAGCAGCCCCGAGGGACAGCTAACTAACTATGGCTACACCTTC.

The chain joins TRBV5-4 to TRBJ1-2; D might be TRBD1 (6 bases). Germline V CDR1 and CDR2: SGHNT, YYREEE (reference sequence). V gave up 3 bases and J gave up 1 base, with 10 bases separating them. The CDR3 has 14 amino acids. The CDR3 DNA reads TGTGCCAGCAGCTCGTCACAGGGTAACTATGGCTACACCTTC. It specifies CASSSSQGNYGYTF.

Only a few counts were recorded for this clone. V gene TRBV30 combines with J gene TRBJ1-2; D perhaps matches TRBD1 (5 bases). Germline loops: CDR1 GTSNPN, CDR2 SVGIG (reference sequence). Between the trimmed V and J ends, which lost 5 bases and 7 bases, there was a span of 23 bases. CDR3 length: 15 residues. The CDR3 bases are TGTGCCTGGGGAAGGAAAGGAGGGGCCTCTAGTGGCTACACCTTC. This sequence encodes CAWGRKGGASSGYTF.

The chain links TRBV6-5 to TRBJ1-5; 9 bases match TRBD1. The CDR3 is made up of 14 amino acids. Germline CDR1 reads MNHEY; CDR2 reads SVGAGI. The V segment lost 4 bases and the J segment 5 bases; nucleotides outside the gene matches: 3. The CDR3 loop is CASSWGQGDQPQHF. The CDR3 coding sequence is TGTGCCAGCAGTTGGGGACAGGGAGATCAGCCCCAGCATTTT.

V usage is TRBV18 and J usage is TRBJ2-1; 7 bases are a match to TRBD2. The trim removed 3 bases at V and 7 bases at J, leaving 6 bases unmatched. The CDR3 totals 14 residues. Germline V lookup: CDR1 KGHSH, CDR2 LQKENI. The CDR3 spells CASSPEREWNEQFF. The CDR3 nucleotides are TGTGCCAGCTCACCGGAGCGGGAATGGAATGAGCAGTTCTTC.

The rearrangement joins TRBV28 to TRBJ1-1, with 8 bases identical to TRBD1. The CDR3 contains 14 residues. CDR1 is MDHEN and CDR2 is SYDVKM in the germline V gene. J gave up 12 bases and V 3 bases, and 12 bases lay outside the gene matches. The CDR3 protein is CASSLNTGGRESFF. The CDR3 nucleotides read TGTGCCAGCAGTTTGAATACAGGGGGGCGAGAGTCTTTCTTT.

A single count supports this clone. The chain combines TRBV27 with TRBJ1-5, with TRBD1 identical over 7 bases. The ends lost 5 bases at V and 2 bases at J; junction bases unmatched: 6. Germline V gene data show CDR1 as MNHEY and CDR2 as SMNVEV (reference sequence). The CDR3 length is 15 residues. The CDR3: CASSPKDRGNQPQHF. As DNA, the CDR3 is TGTGCCAGCAGTCCGAAAGACAGGGGCAATCAGCCCCAGCATTTT.

The rearrangement uses TRBV5-6 and TRBJ2-7; 9 bases are shared with TRBD1. The CDR3 spans 15 residues. V dropped 3 bases and J dropped 2; count of bases not matched to a gene: 6. Germline values: CDR1 SGHDT, CDR2 YYEEEE. Here the CDR3 reads CASSSGTGRTYEQYF. In DNA form, the CDR3 reads TGTGCCAGCAGCTCCGGGACAGGGAGGACCTACGAGCAGTACTTC.

The V and J genes are TRBV11-1 and TRBJ2-1; TRBD2 aligns across 9 bases. Looked up from germline, CDR1 is SGHAT and CDR2 is FQDESV (reference sequence). The CDR3 runs to 15 residues. Unmatched junction bases numbered 5, after V lost 3 bases and J lost 5 bases. CDR3 protein: CASSFGGGGNNEQFF. Written as DNA, the CDR3 is TGTGCCAGCAGCTTCGGCGGGGGGGGGAACAATGAGCAGTTCTTC.

The chain couples TRBV4-2 to TRBJ2-1; 12 bases fit TRBD2. The CDR3 spans 17 residues. Germline lookup yields CDR1 LGHNA and CDR2 YNFKEQ. V dropped 0 bases and J dropped 9; count of bases not matched to a gene: 9. In nucleotides, the CDR3 is TGTGCCAGCAGCCAAGATATCCTAGCGGGAGGGAGAGTTGAGCAGTTCTTC. It specifies CASSQDILAGGRVEQFF.

The chain is built from TRBV3-1 (or the pseudogene TRBV3-2) and TRBJ2-5; the D gene is possibly TRBD2 (5 bases). The V end lost 4 bases, the J end lost 4 bases, and 22 bases lay between the germline ends. The CDR3 covers 17 residues. Per germline, CDR1 LGHDT and CDR2 YNNKEL (reference sequence). CDR3 residues: CASSPYAQEVEIETQYF. The DNA of the CDR3 is TGTGCCAGCAGCCCGTATGCTCAGGAGGTCGAAATAGAGACCCAGTACTTC.

The rearrangement uses TRBV7-3 and TRBJ2-2, with D perhaps matching TRBD2 (5 bases). The CDR3 is made up of 13 amino acids. V lost 6 bases, J lost 8 bases, and 13 bases lay in between. Germline V gene lookup returns CDR1 SGHTA and CDR2 FQGTGA. CDR3 nucleotide sequence: TGTGCCAGCAGTCTCTCAACGGGAGGGGAGCTGTTTTTT. It encodes CASSLSTGGELFF.

The chain combines TRBV18 with TRBJ1-3, with a possible D match to TRBD1 (6 bases). Germline assignment: CDR1 KGHSH and CDR2 LQKENI. Between the trimmed V and J ends, which lost 3 bases and 2 bases, there was a span of 8 bases. The CDR3 is 14 residues long. This CDR3 is CASSPQGTGNTIYF. CDR3 coding DNA: TGTGCCAGCTCACCGCAGGGGACTGGAAACACCATATATTTT.

The chain carries TRBV7-6 and TRBJ1-3; 8 bases agree with TRBD1. Germline V lookup: CDR1 SGHVS, CDR2 FNYEAQ. V lost 5 bases, J lost 0 bases, and 6 bases stayed unmatched. There are 16 residues in the CDR3. CDR3 region: CASSTGTGLSGNTIYF. CDR3 bases: TGTGCCAGCAGCACCGGGACAGGACTCTCTGGAAACACCATATATTTT.

This chain links TRBV19 with TRBJ1-3; no firm D call. Germline loops: CDR1 LNHDA, CDR2 SQIVND (reference sequence). This CDR3 contains 12 residues. The V gene lost 8 bases and the J gene lost 2 bases, with 7 bases spanning the gap. The CDR3: CASVSAGNTIYF. CDR3 nucleotide sequence: TGTGCCAGTGTGTCGGCTGGAAACACCATATATTTT.

The genes are TRBV19 and TRBJ1-1; 7 nucleotides align to TRBD1. There are 16 residues in the CDR3. In germline, CDR1 is LNHDA, CDR2 SQIVND (reference sequence). Unmatched junction bases numbered 10, after V lost 5 bases and J lost 1 base. CDR3: CASSSYGTAQNTEAFF. CDR3 coding DNA: TGTGCCAGTAGTTCTTATGGGACAGCTCAGAACACTGAAGCTTTCTTT.

V is TRBV6-2 or TRBV6-3 and J is TRBJ2-7; D possibly corresponds to TRBD1 (6 bases). Trimming took 2 bases from V and 4 from J, leaving 12 bases between them. The CDR3 is 14 amino acids. Germline V gene data show CDR1 as MNHEY and CDR2 as SVGEGT. CDR3 sequence (DNA): TGTGCCAGCAGTTACGACAGGCTTCGGTACGAGCAGTACTTC. It yields the protein CASSYDRLRYEQYF.

V gene TRBV7-8 combines with J gene TRBJ1-2, with D hard to call. This CDR3 comprises 14 residues. V gave up 5 bases and J gave up 5 bases, with 15 bases separating them. Germline CDR1 reads SGHVS; CDR2 reads FQNEAQ. The CDR3 DNA is TGTGCCAGCAGCCCGCGCGGAAGAGCTTATGGCTACACCTTC. Protein product: CASSPRGRAYGYTF. Based on the CDR3 plus reference TRBV7-8 and TRBJ1-2, the full variable domain is GAGVSQSPRYKVAKRGQDVALRCDPISGHVSLFWYQQALGQGPEFLTYFQNEAQLDKSGLPSDRFFAERPEGSVSTLKIQRTQQEDSAVYLCASSPRGRAYGYTFGSGTRLTVV.

The genes are TRBV28 and TRBJ2-5; D not resolved. Germline CDR1 reads MDHEN; CDR2 reads SYDVKM. V lost 7 bases and J 9 bases, leaving 9 bases between the germline ends. The CDR3 is made up of 10 amino acids. The CDR3 DNA follows: TGTGCCAGCAATTTCGAGCCCCAGTACTTC. Its protein is CASNFEPQYF.

V and J are TRBV18 and TRBJ1-3; unclear D gene. The CDR3 is 16 residues long. V shed 6 bases and J shed 2 bases, with 17 bases lying between them. Germline V CDR1 and CDR2: KGHSH, LQKENI. CDR3 sequence (DNA): TGTGCCAGCTCCCCAGGCGGTCCCTTCGCTGGAAACACCATATATTTT. Translated, it gives CASSPGGPFAGNTIYF.

This clone was picked up a small number of times. The rearrangement links TRBV5-1 to TRBJ1-2; D perhaps matches TRBD1 (6 bases). The germline CDR1 and CDR2 sequences are SGHRS and YFSETQ. Trimming removed 4 bases from V and 12 bases from J, with 25 bases in between. This CDR3 spans 15 amino acids. CDR3 bases: TGCGCCAGCAGCCTTGGGAACCCCCGAGACAGGTTTAACACCTTC. This translates into CASSLGNPRDRFNTF.

This chain connects TRBV24-1 to TRBJ2-1; 8 bases are shared with TRBD2. Germline-derived CDR1 and CDR2 are KGHDR and SFDVKD. Germline trimming cut 4 bases from V and 1 base from J; bases unmatched to any gene: 8. The CDR3 is made up of 17 amino acids. This CDR3 reads CATSERLAGSSYNEQFF. In DNA, the CDR3 is TGTGCCACCAGTGAGCGATTAGCGGGAAGTTCCTACAATGAGCAGTTCTTC.

The V gene is TRBV6-7, the J gene TRBJ2-7; D is possibly TRBD2 (5 bases). TRBV6-7 is labeled an ORF, and its function is uncertain. CDR3 length: 13 amino acids. V gave up 2 bases and J gave up 3 bases, with 8 bases separating them. CDR3 in DNA: TGTGCCAGCAGTTACGTGGGAGACTACGAGCAGTACTTC. Its protein is CASSYVGDYEQYF.

The chain has TRBV5-4 and TRBJ2-7; possibly TRBD1 for D (7 bases). The CDR3 consists of 15 residues. V was clipped by 2 bases and J by 6 bases, with 18 bases between them. Germline values: CDR1 SGHNT, CDR2 YYREEE (reference sequence). The CDR3 DNA follows: TGTGCCAGCAGCTTACCGACTAGAACAGGGGTCGAGCAGTACTTC. Its translation is CASSLPTRTGVEQYF.

J is TRBJ1-1 and V is TRBV11-2; D is ambiguous. Trimming left V 5 bases short and J 1 base short, with 8 bases between. The germline CDR1 and CDR2 sequences are SGHAT and FQNNGV. The CDR3 spans 13 residues. The CDR3 coding sequence is TGTGCCAGCAGCGCAAGCTCGAACACTGAAGCTTTCTTT. Translated: CASSASSNTEAFF.

This rearrangement joins TRBV11-2 to TRBJ2-7; TRBD1 might be the D (5 bases). Trimming pared 3 bases from V and 1 base from J, leaving 13 bases between. The germline CDR1 and CDR2 sequences are SGHAT and FQNNGV. CDR3 size: 15 residues. The DNA of the CDR3 is TGTGCCAGCAGCTTCACTGGTGACAGATCCTACGAGCAGTACTTC. Its protein is CASSFTGDRSYEQYF.